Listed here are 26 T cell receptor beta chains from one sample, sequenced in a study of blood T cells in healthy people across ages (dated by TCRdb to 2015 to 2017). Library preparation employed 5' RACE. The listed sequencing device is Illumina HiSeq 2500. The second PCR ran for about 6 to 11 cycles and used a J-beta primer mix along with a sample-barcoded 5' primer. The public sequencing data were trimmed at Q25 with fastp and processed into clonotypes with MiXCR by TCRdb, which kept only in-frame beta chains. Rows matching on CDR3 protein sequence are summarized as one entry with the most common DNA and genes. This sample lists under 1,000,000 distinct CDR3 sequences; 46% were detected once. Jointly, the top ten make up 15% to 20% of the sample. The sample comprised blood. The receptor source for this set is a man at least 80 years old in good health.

The CDR3 is CASSVALAYTDTQYF. DNA of the CDR3: TGTGCCAGCAGCGTAGCCCTAGCATACACAGATACGCAGTATTTT. This chain links TRBV9 with TRBJ2-3; weak D call: TRBD2 (5 bases). The CDR3 contains 15 residues. V was clipped by 0 bases and J by 2 bases, with 10 bases between them. Germline CDR1 SGDLS, CDR2 YYNGEE.

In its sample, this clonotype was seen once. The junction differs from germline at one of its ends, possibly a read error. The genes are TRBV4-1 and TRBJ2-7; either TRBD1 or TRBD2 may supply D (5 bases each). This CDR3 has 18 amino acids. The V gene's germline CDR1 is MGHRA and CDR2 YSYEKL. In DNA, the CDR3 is TGCGCCAGCAGCCAAGATATGGTCTCTGGGACGACGAGCTACGAGCGGTACTTC. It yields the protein CASSQDMVSGTTSYERYF.

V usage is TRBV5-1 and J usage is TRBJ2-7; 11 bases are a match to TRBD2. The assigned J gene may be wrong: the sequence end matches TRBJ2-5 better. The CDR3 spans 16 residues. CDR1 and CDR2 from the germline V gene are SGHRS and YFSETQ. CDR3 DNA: TGCGCCAGCAGCCTCCTTAGCGGGAGGGCCGTGGAGACCCAGTACTTC. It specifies CASSLLSGRAVETQYF.

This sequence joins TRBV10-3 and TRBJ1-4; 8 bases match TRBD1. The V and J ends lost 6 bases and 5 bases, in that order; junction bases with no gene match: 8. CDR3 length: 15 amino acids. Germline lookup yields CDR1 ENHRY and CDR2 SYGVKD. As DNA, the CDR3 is TGTGCCATCAGCAAGACAGGGGCGTGGAATGAAAAACTGTTTTTT. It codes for CAISKTGAWNEKLFF.

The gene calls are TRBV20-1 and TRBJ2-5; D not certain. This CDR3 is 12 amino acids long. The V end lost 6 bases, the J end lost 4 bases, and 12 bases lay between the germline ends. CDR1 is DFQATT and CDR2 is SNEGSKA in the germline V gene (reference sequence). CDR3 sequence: CSAQRLLETQYF. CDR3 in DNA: TGCAGTGCCCAGCGCCTGTTAGAGACCCAGTACTTC.

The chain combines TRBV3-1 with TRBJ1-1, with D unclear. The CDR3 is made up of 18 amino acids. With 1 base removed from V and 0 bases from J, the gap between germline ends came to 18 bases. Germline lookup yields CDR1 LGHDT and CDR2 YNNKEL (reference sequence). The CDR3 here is CASSQAGRSIVMNTEAFF. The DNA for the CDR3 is TGTGCCAGCAGCCAAGCGGGCCGGAGCATAGTCATGAACACTGAAGCTTTCTTT.

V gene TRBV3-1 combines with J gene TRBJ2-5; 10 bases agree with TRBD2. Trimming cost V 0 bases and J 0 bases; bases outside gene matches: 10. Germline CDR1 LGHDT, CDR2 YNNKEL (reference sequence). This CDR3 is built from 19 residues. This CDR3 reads CASSQDPSGTSVYQETQYF. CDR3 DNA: TGTGCCAGCAGCCAAGATCCCTCCGGGACTAGCGTATACCAAGAGACCCAGTACTTC.

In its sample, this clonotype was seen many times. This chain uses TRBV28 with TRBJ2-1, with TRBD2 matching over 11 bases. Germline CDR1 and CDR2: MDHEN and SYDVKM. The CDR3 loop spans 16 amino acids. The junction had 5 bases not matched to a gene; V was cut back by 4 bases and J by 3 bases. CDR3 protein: CASSYWGLAVYNEQFF. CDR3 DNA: TGTGCCAGCAGTTACTGGGGACTAGCGGTCTACAATGAGCAGTTCTTC.

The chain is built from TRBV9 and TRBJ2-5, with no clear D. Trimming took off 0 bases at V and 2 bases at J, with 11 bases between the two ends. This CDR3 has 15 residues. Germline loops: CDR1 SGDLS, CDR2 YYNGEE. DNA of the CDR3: TGTGCCAGCAGCGTAGGTATCAGTTCTCAAGAGACCCAGTACTTC. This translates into CASSVGISSQETQYF.

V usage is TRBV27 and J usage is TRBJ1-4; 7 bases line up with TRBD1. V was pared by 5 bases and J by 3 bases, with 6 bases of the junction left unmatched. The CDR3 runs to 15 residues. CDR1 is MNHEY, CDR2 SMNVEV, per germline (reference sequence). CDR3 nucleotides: TGTGCCAGCAGTCCGTTACAGGGGTCTAATGAAAAACTGTTTTTT. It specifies CASSPLQGSNEKLFF.

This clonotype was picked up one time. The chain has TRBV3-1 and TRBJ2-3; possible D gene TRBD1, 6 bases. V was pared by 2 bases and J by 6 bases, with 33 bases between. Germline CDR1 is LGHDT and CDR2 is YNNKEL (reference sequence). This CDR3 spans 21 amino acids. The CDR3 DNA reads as TGTGCCAGCAGCCAAATAGGCGGCGCCCAACAGGGAACCTCGGAGCTGGATACGCAGTATTTT. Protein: CASSQIGGAQQGTSELDTQYF.

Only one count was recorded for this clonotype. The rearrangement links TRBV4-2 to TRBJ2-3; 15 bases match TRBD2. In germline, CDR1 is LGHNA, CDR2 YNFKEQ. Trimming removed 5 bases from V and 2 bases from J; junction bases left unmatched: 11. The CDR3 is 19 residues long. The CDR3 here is CASSLRTRTSGRVTDTQYF. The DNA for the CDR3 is TGTGCCAGCAGCTTACGGACTCGGACTAGCGGGAGGGTCACAGATACGCAGTATTTT.

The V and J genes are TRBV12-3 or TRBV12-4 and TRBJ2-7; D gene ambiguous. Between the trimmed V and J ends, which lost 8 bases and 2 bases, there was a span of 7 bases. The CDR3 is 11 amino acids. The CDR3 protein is CASGRTYEQYF. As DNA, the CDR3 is TGTGCCAGCGGAAGGACCTACGAGCAGTACTTC.

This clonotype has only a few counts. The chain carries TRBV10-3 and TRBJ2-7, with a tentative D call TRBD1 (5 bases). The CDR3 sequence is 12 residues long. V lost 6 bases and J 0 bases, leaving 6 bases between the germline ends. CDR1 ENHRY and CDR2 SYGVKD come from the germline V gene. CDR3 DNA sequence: TGTGCCATCAGGGACAACTCCTACGAGCAGTACTTC. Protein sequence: CAIRDNSYEQYF.

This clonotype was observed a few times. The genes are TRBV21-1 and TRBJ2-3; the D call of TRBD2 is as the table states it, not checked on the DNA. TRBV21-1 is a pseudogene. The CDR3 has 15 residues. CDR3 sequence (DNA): TGTGCCAGCAGCAACCCTAGCGAGTACCCAGATACGCAGTATTTT. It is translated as CASSNPSEYPDTQYF.

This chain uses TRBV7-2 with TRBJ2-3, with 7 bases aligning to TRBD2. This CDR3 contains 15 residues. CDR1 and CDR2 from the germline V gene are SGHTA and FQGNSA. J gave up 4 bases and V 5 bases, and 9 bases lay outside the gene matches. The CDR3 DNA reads TGTGCCAGCAGCCCCGGGGGGACCCCCGCAGATACGCAGTATTTT. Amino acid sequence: CASSPGGTPADTQYF.

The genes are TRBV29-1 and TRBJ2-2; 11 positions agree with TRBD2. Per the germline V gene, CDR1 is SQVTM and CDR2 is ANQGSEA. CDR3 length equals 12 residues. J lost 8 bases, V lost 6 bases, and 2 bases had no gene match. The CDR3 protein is CSVTSGAGELFF. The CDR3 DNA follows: TGCAGCGTGACTAGCGGGGCAGGGGAGCTGTTTTTT.

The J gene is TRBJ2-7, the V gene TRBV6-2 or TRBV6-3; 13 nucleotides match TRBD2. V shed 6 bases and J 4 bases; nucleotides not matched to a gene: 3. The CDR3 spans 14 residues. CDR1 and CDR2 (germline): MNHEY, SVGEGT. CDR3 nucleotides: TGTGCCAGCAGGCCACTAGCGGGAGGGTACGAGCAGTACTTC. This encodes CASRPLAGGYEQYF.

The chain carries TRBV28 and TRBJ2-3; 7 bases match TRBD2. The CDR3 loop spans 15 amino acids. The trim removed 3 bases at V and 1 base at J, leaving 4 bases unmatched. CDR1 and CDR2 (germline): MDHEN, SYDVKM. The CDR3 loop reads CASSFVGRGTDTQYF. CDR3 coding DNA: TGTGCCAGCAGTTTTGTAGGGAGGGGCACAGATACGCAGTATTTT.

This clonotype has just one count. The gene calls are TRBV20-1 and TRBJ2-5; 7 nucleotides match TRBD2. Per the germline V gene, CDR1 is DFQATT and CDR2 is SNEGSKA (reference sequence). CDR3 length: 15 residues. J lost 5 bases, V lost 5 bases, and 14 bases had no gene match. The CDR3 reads CSAEPSGDLGETQYF. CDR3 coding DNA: TGCAGTGCTGAGCCTAGCGGAGACTTAGGGGAGACCCAGTACTTC.

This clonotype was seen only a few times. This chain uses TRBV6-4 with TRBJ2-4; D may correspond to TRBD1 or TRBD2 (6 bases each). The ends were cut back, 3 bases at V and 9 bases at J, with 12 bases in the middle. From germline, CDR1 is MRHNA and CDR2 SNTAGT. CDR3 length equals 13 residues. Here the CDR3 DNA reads TGTGCCAGCAGTGAGGAGGAGGGGGGCATTCAGTACTTC. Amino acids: CASSEEEGGIQYF.

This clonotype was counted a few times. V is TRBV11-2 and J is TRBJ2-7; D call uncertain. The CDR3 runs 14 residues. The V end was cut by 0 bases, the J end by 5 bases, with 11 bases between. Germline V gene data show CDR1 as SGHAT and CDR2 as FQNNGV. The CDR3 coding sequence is TGTGCCAGCAGCTTAGATCGAACGGGCAACGAGCAGTACTTC. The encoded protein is CASSLDRTGNEQYF.

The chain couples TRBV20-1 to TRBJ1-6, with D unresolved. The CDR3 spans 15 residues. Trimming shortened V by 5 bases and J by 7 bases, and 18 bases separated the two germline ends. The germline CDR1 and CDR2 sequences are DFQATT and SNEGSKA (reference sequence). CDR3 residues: CSAPSGPSRNSPLHF. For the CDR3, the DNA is TGCAGTGCTCCCTCCGGTCCCTCGCGGAATTCACCCCTCCACTTT.

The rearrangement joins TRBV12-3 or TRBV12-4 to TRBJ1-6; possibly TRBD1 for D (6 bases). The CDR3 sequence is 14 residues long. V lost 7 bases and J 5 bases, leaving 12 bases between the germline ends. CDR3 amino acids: CASTETGNNSPLHF. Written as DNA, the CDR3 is TGTGCCAGCACCGAAACAGGGAATAATTCACCCCTCCACTTT.

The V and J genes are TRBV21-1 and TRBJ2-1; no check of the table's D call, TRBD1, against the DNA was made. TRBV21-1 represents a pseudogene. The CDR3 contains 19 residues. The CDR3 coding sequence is TGTGCCAGCAGCAAAGGACAGGGGACCTCGTCTTTCTCCTACAATGAGCAGTTCTTC. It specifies CASSKGQGTSSFSYNEQFF.

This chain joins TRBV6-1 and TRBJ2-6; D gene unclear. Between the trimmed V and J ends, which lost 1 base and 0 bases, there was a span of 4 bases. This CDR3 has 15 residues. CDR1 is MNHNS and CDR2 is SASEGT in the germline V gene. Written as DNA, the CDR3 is TGTGCCAGCAGTGAAGGGTTCTCTGGGGCCAACGTCCTGACTTTC. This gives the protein CASSEGFSGANVLTF.